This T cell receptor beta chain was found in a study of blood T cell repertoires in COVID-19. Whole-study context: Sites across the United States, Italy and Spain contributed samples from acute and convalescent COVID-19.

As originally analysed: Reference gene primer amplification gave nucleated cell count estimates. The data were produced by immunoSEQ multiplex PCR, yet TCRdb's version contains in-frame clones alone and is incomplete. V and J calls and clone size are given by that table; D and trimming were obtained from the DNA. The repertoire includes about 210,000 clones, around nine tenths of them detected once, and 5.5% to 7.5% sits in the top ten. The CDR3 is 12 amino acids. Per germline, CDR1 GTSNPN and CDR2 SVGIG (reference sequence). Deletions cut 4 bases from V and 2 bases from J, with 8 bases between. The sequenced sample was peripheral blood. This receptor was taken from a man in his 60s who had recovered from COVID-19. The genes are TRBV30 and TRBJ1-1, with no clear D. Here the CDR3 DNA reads TGTGCCTGGACGGGGTCCAACACTGAAGCTTTCTTT. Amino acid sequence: CAWTGSNTEAFF.